The TCR beta chain described here comes from a study of blood T cell repertoires in COVID-19 (dated by TCRdb to about 2020). With respect to the entire study: The collaborator samples originated in the United States, Italy and Spain and spanned the acute and convalescent phases of COVID-19. The dataset comprised deeply sampled blood TCRbeta repertoires from subjects exposed to, actively infected with, or recovered from COVID-19. The sample metadata nearly always contained a de-identified subject ID, COVID-19 status, age in years and sex. Where available, HLA class I and class II types were obtained from metadata supplied by the sample provider rather than from assay-based typing. Samples were obtained from the ongoing ImmuneRACE study (first 160 participants) and from over a thousand subjects provided by 6 global collaborators. The repertoires were released in a freely available public database intended as a resource for research on the immune response to SARS-CoV-2. The material from the prospective study consisted of cDNA or gDNA derived from T cells, B-cell-depleted T cells, or PBMCs.

V is cut by 5 bases and J by 3 bases, and the space between the germline ends is 11 bases. In the germline V gene (reference sequence), CDR1 corresponds to GTSNPN and CDR2 to SVGIG. Spanning cysteine to phenylalanine, the CDR3 consists of 13 amino acids. CDR3 DNA is the only sequence kept; it has 39 bases, read in frame from the first base. The immunoSEQ Assay, a bias-controlled multiplex PCR, was used to amplify TCRbeta CDR3 regions from genomic DNA. The paper's data handling went like this. The number of nucleated cells in each sample was estimated by amplification of reference gene primers within the assay. Sequence reads were collapsed and filtered to measure the absolute abundance of every unique TCRbeta CDR3 rearrangement. For each sample, productive Simpson clonality was calculated by taking the square root of Simpson's diversity index across productive rearrangements. TCRdb mirrors the immuneACCESS table, restricted to in-frame sequences. Some clones are absent from its copies; in checked studies, under half trace to an unresolved V gene, and the reason for the others is unknown. The V and J calls and the clone size are those of that table, but D and trimming were determined from the DNA. This sample has about 350,000 clones in its table, and roughly 90% of those were observed once. The ten top clones hold 7% to 8% of the sample.

One collaborating source in Seattle enrolled patients while the patients were actively infected and followed the patients over time throughout the course of disease. The collaborating institutions used their own protocols to collect whole blood in K2EDTA tubes. Collaborator samples were shipped for TCRbeta analysis as frozen whole blood, isolated PBMCs, or DNA extracted from either sample type. On the study overall, not on this receptor specifically: Clinical and demographic metadata were provided uncurated, with the amount varying by source and participant.

As for this clone: Its recognized antigen is unknown. Within one base of it there is no much larger clone, and no base qualities were kept.

The sample consisted of peripheral blood. The receptor was isolated from a woman between 70 and 85 years old with COVID-19, enrolled during active disease. The sequence is built from TRBV30 and TRBJ1-3, with the D gene not confidently named. The nucleotide sequence is given as TGTGCCTGGCGCGAATTTCTTGGAAACACCATATATTTT. It is translated as CAWREFLGNTIYF. Where the CDR3 stops, the reference TRBV30 and TRBJ1-3 genes take over; the full variable domain is SQTIHQWPATLVQPVGSPLSLECTVEGTSNPNLYWYRQAAGRGLQLLFYSVGIGQISSEVPQNLSASRPQDRQFILSSKKLLLSDSGFYLCAWREFLGNTIYFGEGSWLTVV.